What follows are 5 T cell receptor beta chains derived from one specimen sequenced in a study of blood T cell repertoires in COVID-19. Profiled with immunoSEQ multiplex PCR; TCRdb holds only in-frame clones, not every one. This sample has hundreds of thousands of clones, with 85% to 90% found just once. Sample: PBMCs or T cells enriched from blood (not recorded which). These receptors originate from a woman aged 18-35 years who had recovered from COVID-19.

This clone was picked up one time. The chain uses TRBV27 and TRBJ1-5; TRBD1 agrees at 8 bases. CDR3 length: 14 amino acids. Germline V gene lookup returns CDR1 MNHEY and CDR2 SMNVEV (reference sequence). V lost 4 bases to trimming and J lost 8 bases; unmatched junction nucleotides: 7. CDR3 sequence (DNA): TGTGCCAGCAGTTCATACAGGGGGGGGGAGCCCCAGCATTTT. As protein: CASSSYRGGEPQHF.

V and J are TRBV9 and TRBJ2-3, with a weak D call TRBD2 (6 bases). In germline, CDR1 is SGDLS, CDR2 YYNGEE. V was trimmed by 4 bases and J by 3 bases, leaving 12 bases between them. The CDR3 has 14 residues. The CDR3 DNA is TGTGCCAGCAGCTTGGGGACTTATACAGATACGCAGTATTTT. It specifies CASSLGTYTDTQYF.

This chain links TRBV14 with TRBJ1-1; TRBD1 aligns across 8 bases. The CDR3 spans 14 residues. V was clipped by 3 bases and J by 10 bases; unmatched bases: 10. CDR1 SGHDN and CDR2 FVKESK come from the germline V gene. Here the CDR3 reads CASSQGQALPGAFF. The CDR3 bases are TGTGCCAGCAGCCAGGGACAGGCCCTCCCGGGAGCTTTCTTT.

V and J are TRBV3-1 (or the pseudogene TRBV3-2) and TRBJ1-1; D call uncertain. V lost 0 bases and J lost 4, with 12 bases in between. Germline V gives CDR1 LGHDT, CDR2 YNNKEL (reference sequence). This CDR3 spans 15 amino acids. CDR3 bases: TGTGCCAGCAGCCAAGATCCGAGAGGATCCACTGAAGCTTTCTTT. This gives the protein CASSQDPRGSTEAFF.

The DNA for the CDR3 is TGTGCCAGCTATCGGGAGGCCTGGGAGCAGTACTTC. Amino acids: CASYREAWEQYF. The chain is built from TRBV6-5 and TRBJ2-7, with 7 bases matching TRBD2. The CDR3 totals 12 residues. The J segment lost 7 bases and the V segment lost 8 bases, leaving 8 bases of the junction unmatched. CDR1 is MNHEY, CDR2 SVGAGI, per germline.